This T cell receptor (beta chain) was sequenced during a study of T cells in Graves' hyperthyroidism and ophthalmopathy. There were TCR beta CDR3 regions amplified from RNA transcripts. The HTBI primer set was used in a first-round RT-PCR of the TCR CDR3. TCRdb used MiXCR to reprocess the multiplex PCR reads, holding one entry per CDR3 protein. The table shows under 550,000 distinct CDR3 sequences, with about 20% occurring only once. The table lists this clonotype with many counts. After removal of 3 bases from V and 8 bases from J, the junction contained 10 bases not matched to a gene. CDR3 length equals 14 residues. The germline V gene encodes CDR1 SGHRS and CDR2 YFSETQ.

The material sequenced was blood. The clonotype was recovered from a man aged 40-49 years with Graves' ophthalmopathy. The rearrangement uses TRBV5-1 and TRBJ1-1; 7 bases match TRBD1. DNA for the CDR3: TGCGCCAGCAGCTGTGGAGGGGGCGCGTGCGAAGCTTTCTTT. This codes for CASSCGGGACEAFF.